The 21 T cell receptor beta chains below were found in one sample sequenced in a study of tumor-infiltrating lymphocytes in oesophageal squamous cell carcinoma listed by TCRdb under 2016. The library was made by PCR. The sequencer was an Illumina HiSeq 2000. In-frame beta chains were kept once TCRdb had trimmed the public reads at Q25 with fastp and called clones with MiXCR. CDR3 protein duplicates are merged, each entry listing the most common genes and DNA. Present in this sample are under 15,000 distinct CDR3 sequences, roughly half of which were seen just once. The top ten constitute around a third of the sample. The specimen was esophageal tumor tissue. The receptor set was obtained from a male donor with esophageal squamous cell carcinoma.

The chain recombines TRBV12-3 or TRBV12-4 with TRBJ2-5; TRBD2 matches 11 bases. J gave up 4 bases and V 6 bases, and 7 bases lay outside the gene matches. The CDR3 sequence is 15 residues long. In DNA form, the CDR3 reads TGTGCCAGCAGGTTACTAGCGGGAGTGGGAGAGACCCAGTACTTC. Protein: CASRLLAGVGETQYF.

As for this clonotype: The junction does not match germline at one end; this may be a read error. This CDR3 is CVSSSLPLSSGSSLDEQYF. CDR3 bases: TGTGTCAGCAGCTCCCTTCCCCTATCTAGCGGGTCTTCACTCGACGAGCAGTACTTC. The genes are TRBV7-3 and TRBJ2-7, with 8 bases that match TRBD2. Germline assignment: CDR1 SGHTA and CDR2 FQGTGA. The CDR3 is 19 residues long.

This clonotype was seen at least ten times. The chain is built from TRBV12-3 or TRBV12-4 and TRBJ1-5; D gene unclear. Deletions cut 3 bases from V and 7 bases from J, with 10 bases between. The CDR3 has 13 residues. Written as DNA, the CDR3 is TGTGCCAGCAGTTTCCTTAACCGGCAGCCCCAGCATTTT. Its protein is CASSFLNRQPQHF.

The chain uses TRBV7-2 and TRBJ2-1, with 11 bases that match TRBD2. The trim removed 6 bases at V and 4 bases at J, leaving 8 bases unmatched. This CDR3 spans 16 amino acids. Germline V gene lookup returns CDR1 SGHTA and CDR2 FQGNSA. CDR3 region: CASRNSGRATYNEQFF. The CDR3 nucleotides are TGTGCCAGCAGGAATAGCGGGAGGGCCACGTACAATGAGCAGTTCTTC.

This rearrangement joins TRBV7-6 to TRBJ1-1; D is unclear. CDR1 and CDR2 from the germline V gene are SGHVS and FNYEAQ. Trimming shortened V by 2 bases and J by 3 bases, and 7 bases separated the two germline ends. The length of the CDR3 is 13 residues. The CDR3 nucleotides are TGTGCCAGCAGCTTAAATAGACACACTGAAGCTTTCTTT. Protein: CASSLNRHTEAFF.

The CDR3 DNA reads as TGTGCCAGCAGCTTCCTAGCGGGAGGTGAGACCCAGTACTTC. This sequence encodes CASSFLAGGETQYF. The chain employs TRBV7-8 and TRBJ2-7, with 11 nucleotides matching TRBD2. The end of the DNA aligns better with TRBJ2-5, so the J call may be wrong. Germline V lookup: CDR1 SGHVS, CDR2 FQNEAQ. The CDR3 is made up of 14 amino acids.

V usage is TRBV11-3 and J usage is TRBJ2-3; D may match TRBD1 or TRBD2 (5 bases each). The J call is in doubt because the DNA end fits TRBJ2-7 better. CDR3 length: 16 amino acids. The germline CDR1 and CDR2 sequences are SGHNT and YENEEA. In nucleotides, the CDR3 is TGTGCCAGCAGCCCGGGGCGCAAATCTTCCTCCTACGAGCAGTACTTC. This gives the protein CASSPGRKSSSYEQYF.

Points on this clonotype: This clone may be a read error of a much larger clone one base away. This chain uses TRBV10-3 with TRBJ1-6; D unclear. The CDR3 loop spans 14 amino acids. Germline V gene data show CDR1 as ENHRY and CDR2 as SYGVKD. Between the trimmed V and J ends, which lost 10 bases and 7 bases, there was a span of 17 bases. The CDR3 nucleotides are TGTGCCAGCCCGTACGGGGAAGGGAATTCACCCCTCCACTTT. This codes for CASPYGEGNSPLHF.

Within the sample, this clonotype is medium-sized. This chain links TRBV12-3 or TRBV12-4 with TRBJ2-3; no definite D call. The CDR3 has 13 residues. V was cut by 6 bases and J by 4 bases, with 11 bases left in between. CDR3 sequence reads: CASSPLSSDTQYF. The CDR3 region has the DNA TGTGCCAGCAGCCCTCTGAGCTCAGATACGCAGTATTTT.

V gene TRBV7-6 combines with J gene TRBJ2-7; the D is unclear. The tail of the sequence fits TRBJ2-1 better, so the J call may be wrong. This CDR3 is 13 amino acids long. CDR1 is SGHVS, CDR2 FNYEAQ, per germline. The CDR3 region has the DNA TGTGCCAGCAGCTTAGATATTTGGGGTGGGCAGTTCTTC. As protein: CASSLDIWGGQFF.

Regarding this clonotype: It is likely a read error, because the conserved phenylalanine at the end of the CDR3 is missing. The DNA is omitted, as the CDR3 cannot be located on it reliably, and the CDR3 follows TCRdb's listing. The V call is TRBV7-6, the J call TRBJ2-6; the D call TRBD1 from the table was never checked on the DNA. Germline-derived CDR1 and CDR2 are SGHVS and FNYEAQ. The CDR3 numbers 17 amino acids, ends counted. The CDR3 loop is CASSAQGADNSPLHFGA.

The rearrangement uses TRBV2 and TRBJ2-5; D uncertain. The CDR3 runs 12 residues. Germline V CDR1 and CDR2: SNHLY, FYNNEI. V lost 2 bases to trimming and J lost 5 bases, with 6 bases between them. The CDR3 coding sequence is TGTGCCAGCAGTGAAAATACGGAGACCCAGTACTTC. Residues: CASSENTETQYF. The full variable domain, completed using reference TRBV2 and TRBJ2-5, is EPEVTQTPSHQVTQMGQEVILRCVPISNHLYFYWYRQILGQKVEFLVSFYNNEISEKSEIFDDQFSVERPDGSNFTLKIRSTKLEDSAMYFCASSENTETQYFGPGTRLLVL.

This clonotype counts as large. The CDR3 here is CASSLATAGYEQYF. The CDR3 bases are TGTGCCAGCAGTTTAGCGACCGCGGGCTACGAGCAGTACTTC. V gene TRBV12-3 or TRBV12-4 combines with J gene TRBJ2-7, with TRBD2 as a possible D gene (5 bases). V shed 0 bases and J shed 3 bases, with 9 bases lying between them. The CDR3 is made up of 14 amino acids.

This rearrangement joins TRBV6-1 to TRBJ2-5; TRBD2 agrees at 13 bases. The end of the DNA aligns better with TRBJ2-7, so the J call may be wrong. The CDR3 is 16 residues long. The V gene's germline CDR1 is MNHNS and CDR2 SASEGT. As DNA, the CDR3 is TGTGCCAGCAGTCGACTAGCGGGAGGTGGGACCTACGAGCAGTACTTC. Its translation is CASSRLAGGGTYEQYF.

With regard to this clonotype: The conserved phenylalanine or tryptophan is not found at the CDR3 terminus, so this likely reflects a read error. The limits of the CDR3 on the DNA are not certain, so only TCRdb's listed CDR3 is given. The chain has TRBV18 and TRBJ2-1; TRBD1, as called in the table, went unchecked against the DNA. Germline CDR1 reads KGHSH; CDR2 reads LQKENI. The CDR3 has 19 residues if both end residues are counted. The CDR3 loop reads CASSPLFGRDRDYGYTFGS.

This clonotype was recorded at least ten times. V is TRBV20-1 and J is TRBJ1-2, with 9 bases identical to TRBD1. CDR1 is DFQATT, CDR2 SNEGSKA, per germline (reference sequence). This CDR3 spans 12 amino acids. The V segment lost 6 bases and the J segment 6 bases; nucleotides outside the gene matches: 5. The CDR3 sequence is CSAGDREHGYTF. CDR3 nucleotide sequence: TGCAGTGCAGGGGACAGGGAGCATGGCTACACCTTC.

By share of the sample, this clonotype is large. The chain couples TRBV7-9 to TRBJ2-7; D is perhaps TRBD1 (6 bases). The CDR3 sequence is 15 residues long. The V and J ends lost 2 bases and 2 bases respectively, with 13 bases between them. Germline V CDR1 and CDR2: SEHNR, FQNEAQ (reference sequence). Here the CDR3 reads CASSLPGHLTYEQYF. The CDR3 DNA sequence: TGTGCCAGCAGCTTACCGGGACACCTAACCTACGAGCAGTACTTC.

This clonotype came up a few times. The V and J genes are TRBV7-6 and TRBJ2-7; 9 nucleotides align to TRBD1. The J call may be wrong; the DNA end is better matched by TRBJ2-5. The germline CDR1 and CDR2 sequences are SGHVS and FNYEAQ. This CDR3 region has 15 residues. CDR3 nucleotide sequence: TGTGCCAGCAGCTTTTACGGAACGGACAGGGGGACCCAGTACTTC. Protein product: CASSFYGTDRGTQYF.

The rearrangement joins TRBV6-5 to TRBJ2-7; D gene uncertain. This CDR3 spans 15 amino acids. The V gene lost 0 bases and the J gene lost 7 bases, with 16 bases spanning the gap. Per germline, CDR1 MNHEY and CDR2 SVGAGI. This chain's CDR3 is CASSYSMSGVEEQYF. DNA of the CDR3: TGTGCCAGCAGTTACTCGATGAGTGGTGTGGAAGAGCAGTACTTC.

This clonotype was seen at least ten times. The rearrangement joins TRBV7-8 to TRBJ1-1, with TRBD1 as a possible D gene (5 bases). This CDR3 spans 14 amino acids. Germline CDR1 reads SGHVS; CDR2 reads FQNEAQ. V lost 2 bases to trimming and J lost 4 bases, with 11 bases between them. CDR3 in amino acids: CASSLKGVSTEAFF. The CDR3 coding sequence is TGTGCCAGCAGCTTAAAAGGGGTTTCCACTGAAGCTTTCTTT.

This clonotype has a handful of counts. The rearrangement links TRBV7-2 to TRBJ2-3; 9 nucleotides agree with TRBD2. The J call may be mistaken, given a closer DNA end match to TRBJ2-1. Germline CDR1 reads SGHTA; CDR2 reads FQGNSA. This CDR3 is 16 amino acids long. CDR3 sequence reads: CASSLTTLRSGGEQFF. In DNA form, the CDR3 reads TGTGCCAGCAGCTTAACAACACTAAGGAGCGGGGGGGAGCAGTTCTTC.